The 26 T cell receptor beta chains below were found in one sample sequenced in a study of blood T cell repertoires in COVID-19. Repertoires were generated with immunoSEQ multiplex PCR, while TCRdb's copy carries only in-frame clones and drops some. The data hold around 60,000 clones, with 77% observed a single time. The material sequenced was peripheral blood. The receptor source for this set is a human donor in a cohort sampled during active COVID-19.

This chain's CDR3 is CASSFSRFGNTIYF. The CDR3 coding sequence is TGTGCCAGCAGTTTTTCCCGGTTTGGAAACACCATATATTTT. The genes are TRBV27 and TRBJ1-3; D call uncertain. The CDR3 covers 14 residues. Germline assignment: CDR1 MNHEY and CDR2 SMNVEV (reference sequence). V lost 3 bases to trimming and J lost 3 bases, with 9 bases between them.

The genes are TRBV20-1 and TRBJ2-6; D is ambiguous. CDR1 and CDR2 (germline): DFQATT, SNEGSKA (reference sequence). V was shortened by 3 bases and J by 0 bases, with 6 bases between the two germline ends. This CDR3 comprises 14 residues. This chain's CDR3 is CSASVRSGANVLTF. The CDR3 region has the DNA TGCAGTGCTAGTGTGCGCTCTGGGGCCAACGTCCTGACTTTC.

The genes are TRBV5-6 and TRBJ1-5, with 8 bases matching TRBD1. Germline CDR1 is SGHDT and CDR2 is YYEEEE. V lost 4 bases, J lost 5 bases, and 8 bases stayed unmatched. The CDR3 covers 15 residues. The CDR3 here is CASSQGQGHDQPQHF. The CDR3 DNA reads TGTGCCAGCAGCCAAGGACAGGGACACGATCAGCCCCAGCATTTT. Full variable domain (rest looked up from reference TRBV5-6 and TRBJ1-5): DAGVTQSPTHLIKTRGQQVTLRCSPKSGHDTVSWYQQALGQGPQFIFQYYEEEERQRGNFPDRFSGHQFPNYSSELNVNALLLGDSALYLCASSQGQGHDQPQHFGDGTRLSIL.

The chain is built from TRBV2 and TRBJ2-1, with D uncertain. The CDR3 loop spans 13 amino acids. The germline V gene has CDR1 SNHLY and CDR2 FYNNEI. V was pared by 5 bases and J by 5 bases, with 10 bases between. The CDR3 protein is CASSLQRDNEQFF. Here the CDR3 DNA reads TGTGCCAGCAGTCTCCAACGCGACAATGAGCAGTTCTTC.

The V gene is TRBV30, the J gene TRBJ2-3; 7 nucleotides match TRBD2. CDR1 is GTSNPN and CDR2 is SVGIG in the germline V gene (reference sequence). CDR3 size: 16 residues. Trimming took 3 bases from V and 2 from J; bases not matched to a gene: 11. This CDR3 is CAWSSPLAAPTDTQYF. The DNA of the CDR3 is TGTGCCTGGAGCTCACCCCTAGCGGCGCCCACAGATACGCAGTATTTT.

The chain recombines TRBV6-1 with TRBJ1-5, with no clear D. Between the trimmed V and J ends, which lost 2 bases and 3 bases, there was a span of 8 bases. The CDR3 spans 14 residues. In germline, CDR1 is MNHNS, CDR2 SASEGT. CDR3 residues: CASSEWPVNQPQHF. As DNA, the CDR3 is TGTGCCAGCAGTGAATGGCCAGTCAATCAGCCCCAGCATTTT.

The J gene is TRBJ2-3, the V gene TRBV7-8, with TRBD1 as a possible D gene (5 bases). The germline V gene encodes CDR1 SGHVS and CDR2 FQNEAQ. This CDR3 is 15 amino acids long. V was trimmed by 5 bases and J by 5 bases, leaving 17 bases between them. As DNA, the CDR3 is TGTGCCAGCAGCCTGCTTTGGGGCCAGGGAGATACGCAGTATTTT. Its translation: CASSLLWGQGDTQYF.

In its sample, this clone was seen once. Here the CDR3 DNA reads TGTGCCATCAGGGAGGACAGAGGAAGGAACACTGAAGCTTTCTTT. Protein product: CAIREDRGRNTEAFF. The chain recombines TRBV10-3 with TRBJ1-1; D may be TRBD1 (6 bases). The germline V gene encodes CDR1 ENHRY and CDR2 SYGVKD. This CDR3 spans 15 amino acids. Trimming pared 6 bases from V and 1 base from J, leaving 15 bases between.

The J gene is TRBJ1-5, the V gene TRBV19, with D unresolved. Trimming took 3 bases from V and 11 from J, leaving 14 bases between them. Germline CDR1 and CDR2: LNHDA and SQIVND (reference sequence). CDR3 size: 13 residues. This CDR3 reads CASSMGGLGSQHF. DNA of the CDR3: TGTGCCAGTAGTATGGGAGGATTAGGGTCCCAGCATTTT.

V is TRBV7-2 and J is TRBJ2-7; D unclear. Germline CDR1 SGHTA, CDR2 FQGNSA. Deletions cut 3 bases from V and 0 bases from J, with 6 bases between. This CDR3 is 13 amino acids long. In nucleotides, the CDR3 is TGTGCCAGCAGCTTGTCGAGCTCCTACGAGCAGTACTTC. Translation gives CASSLSSSYEQYF.

CDR3 loop: CASSRDRDYGYTF. In nucleotides, the CDR3 is TGTGCCAGCTCAAGGGACAGGGACTATGGCTACACCTTC. The V and J genes are TRBV18 and TRBJ1-2; TRBD1 agrees at 9 bases. In germline, CDR1 is KGHSH, CDR2 LQKENI. The V segment lost 5 bases and the J segment 3 bases; nucleotides outside the gene matches: 1. The CDR3 is 13 residues long.

The CDR3 DNA follows: TGCGCCAGCAGCTTGGCTGGAGGGTCACAGACTAACTATGGCTACACCTTC. Amino acids: CASSLAGGSQTNYGYTF. This sequence joins TRBV5-1 and TRBJ1-2, with D uncertain. CDR3 length equals 17 residues. Germline V CDR1 and CDR2: SGHRS, YFSETQ. The germline V and J ends were trimmed by 0 bases and 0 bases, with 15 bases remaining between them.

The chain carries TRBV3-1 (or the pseudogene TRBV3-2) and TRBJ2-1, with D perhaps TRBD2 (7 bases). The CDR3 is made up of 15 amino acids. Trimming left V 4 bases short and J 7 bases short, with 17 bases between. Germline V gives CDR1 LGHDT, CDR2 YNNKEL (reference sequence). The CDR3 bases are TGTGCCAGCAGCCCCAATGGGGGGGACAATAATGAGCAGTTCTTC. It specifies CASSPNGGDNNEQFF.

The J gene is TRBJ2-5, the V gene TRBV14; D ambiguous. V was clipped by 2 bases and J by 5 bases, with 15 bases between them. Germline CDR1 reads SGHDN; CDR2 reads FVKESK. The CDR3 covers 15 residues. The CDR3 here is CASSQFFGSGETQYF. Here the CDR3 DNA reads TGTGCCAGCAGCCAATTTTTTGGGTCCGGGGAGACCCAGTACTTC. Complete variable domain (other parts from reference TRBV14 and TRBJ2-5): EAGVTQFPSHSVIEKGQTVTLRCDPISGHDNLYWYRRVMGKEIKFLLHFVKESKQDESGMPNNRFLAERTGGTYSTLKVQPAELEDSGVYFCASSQFFGSGETQYFGPGTRLLVL.

The chain recombines TRBV5-1 with TRBJ2-1, with D tentatively TRBD1 (6 bases). This CDR3 is built from 15 residues. Trimming pared 6 bases from V and 7 bases from J, leaving 20 bases between. Per the germline V gene, CDR1 is SGHRS and CDR2 is YFSETQ. This CDR3 is CASNLGGDIYNEQFF. The CDR3 coding sequence is TGCGCCAGCAACCTAGGTGGGGACATCTATAATGAGCAGTTCTTC.

This clone showed up just a few times. CDR3 in amino acids: CASRTTGLQETQYF. In DNA, the CDR3 is TGTGCCAGTAGGACGACAGGGCTCCAAGAGACCCAGTACTTC. The V gene is TRBV19, the J gene TRBJ2-5; 7 bases are a match to TRBD1. In germline, CDR1 is LNHDA, CDR2 SQIVND (reference sequence). The CDR3 length is 14 residues. The trim removed 6 bases at V and 1 base at J, leaving 5 bases unmatched.

V and J are TRBV7-2 and TRBJ2-1, with 13 bases matching TRBD2. The CDR3 has 15 residues. V dropped 3 bases and J dropped 7; count of bases not matched to a gene: 3. In germline, CDR1 is SGHTA, CDR2 FQGNSA. The chain's CDR3 is CASSFTGLAGNEQFF. The CDR3 nucleotides are TGTGCCAGCAGCTTCACGGGACTAGCGGGAAATGAGCAGTTCTTC.

Concerning this clone: A junction boundary mismatches the germline segment, possibly from a read error. The chain combines TRBV28 with TRBJ1-1; the D gene is possibly TRBD1 (6 bases). CDR3 length: 13 residues. Germline CDR1 MDHEN, CDR2 SYDVKM. The CDR3 DNA sequence: TGCTGCGCGGGGGGCAAGATGAACACTGAAGCTTTCTTT. It encodes CCAGGKMNTEAFF.

This chain joins TRBV9 and TRBJ1-2; D might be TRBD1 (6 bases). There are 15 residues in the CDR3. Germline assignment: CDR1 SGDLS and CDR2 YYNGEE. Deletions cut 3 bases from V and 5 bases from J, with 17 bases between. CDR3 residues: CASSEGVGVPYGYTF. In DNA form, the CDR3 reads TGTGCCAGCAGCGAGGGGGTCGGGGTTCCATATGGCTACACCTTC. Drawing the rest from reference TRBV9 and TRBJ1-2, the complete variable domain is DSGVTQTPKHLITATGQRVTLRCSPRSGDLSVYWYQQSLDQGLQFLIQYYNGEERAKGNILERFSAQQFPDLHSELNLSSLELGDSALYFCASSEGVGVPYGYTFGSGTRLTVV.

The chain is built from TRBV7-9 and TRBJ2-7, with TRBD2 matching 12 bases. Germline CDR1 and CDR2: SEHNR and FQNEAQ (reference sequence). V was clipped by 5 bases and J by 1 base; unmatched bases: 3. The CDR3 runs 15 residues. The CDR3 sequence: CASSLTSGRSYEQYF. CDR3 bases: TGTGCCAGCAGCCTGACTAGCGGGAGATCCTACGAGCAGTACTTC.

This chain connects TRBV3-1 (or the pseudogene TRBV3-2) to TRBJ2-3; D uncertain. Trimming removed 0 bases from V and 3 bases from J, with 13 bases in between. CDR3 length: 16 residues. From germline, CDR1 is LGHDT and CDR2 YNNKEL (reference sequence). The CDR3 DNA is TGTGCCAGCAGCCAAGATCGGTGGAGCCGAACAGATACGCAGTATTTT. It specifies CASSQDRWSRTDTQYF.

This clone was observed a handful of times. This rearrangement joins TRBV7-2 to TRBJ1-5; 10 nucleotides agree with TRBD1. The CDR3 runs 17 residues. CDR1 is SGHTA, CDR2 FQGNSA, per germline. Trimming removed 0 bases from V and 3 bases from J; junction bases left unmatched: 5. The CDR3 sequence: CASSLAGDRGFNQPQHF. DNA of the CDR3: TGTGCCAGCAGCTTAGCCGGGGACAGGGGATTCAATCAGCCCCAGCATTTT.

The chain has TRBV2 and TRBJ2-7; a possible D gene is TRBD1 (6 bases). CDR3 length: 13 amino acids. V gave up 4 bases and J gave up 6 bases, with 13 bases separating them. The germline CDR1 and CDR2 sequences are SNHLY and FYNNEI. As DNA, the CDR3 is TGTGCCAGCAGTGCGGTAAGGGGGAGCGAGCAGTACTTC. Translation: CASSAVRGSEQYF.

The chain carries TRBV18 and TRBJ2-7; D gene unclear. CDR1 is KGHSH, CDR2 LQKENI, per germline. This CDR3 comprises 13 residues. Trimming took 5 bases from V and 0 from J, leaving 8 bases between them. The CDR3 sequence: CASSDDSSYEQYF. The CDR3 DNA follows: TGTGCCAGCTCAGATGACTCCTCCTACGAGCAGTACTTC.

The rearrangement uses TRBV19 and TRBJ2-1; TRBD1 matches 7 bases. The CDR3 is 15 amino acids. V trimming: 3 bases; J trimming: 3 bases; junction bases outside the gene matches: 5. Germline V lookup: CDR1 LNHDA, CDR2 SQIVND (reference sequence). Written as DNA, the CDR3 is TGTGCCAGTAGTATGGATCAGGGGGTCTACAATGAGCAGTTCTTC. Its protein product is CASSMDQGVYNEQFF.

The chain is built from TRBV11-2 and TRBJ2-1; D is possibly TRBD2 (6 bases). The V and J ends lost 2 bases and 0 bases respectively, with 14 bases between them. CDR3 length: 17 residues. Germline CDR1 and CDR2: SGHAT and FQNNGV. The CDR3 loop reads CASSLHQRVSSYNEQFF. The CDR3 DNA reads TGTGCCAGCAGCTTACACCAGCGGGTGAGCTCCTACAATGAGCAGTTCTTC.